The 30 T cell receptor delta chains below come from one sample, sequenced in a study of gamma-delta chains in newborns, infants, children (dated by TCRdb to about 2019). Sequenced using an Illumina MiSeq. TCRdb reprocessed the public data with the CATT caller; entries with the same nucleotide sequence were combined afterwards. Within this sample are about 8,300 delta-chain clones, with over 1.5% of them counted one time only. The top ten clones comprise 6.5% to 8.5% of the sample. Sequencing was done on a sample of blood. The source of these receptors is a child who was a newborn, infant or young child, either healthy, febrile or measles-vaccinated (not recorded which).

This clone is labeled as medium-sized (0.01 to 0.1%). The sample carries other DNA sequences with the same CDR3. V usage is TRDV2 and J usage is TRDJ1, with 7 nucleotides matching TRDD3. Germline V gene data show CDR1 as GEAIGNYY and CDR2 as EKD. Unmatched junction bases numbered 5, after V lost 2 bases and J lost 0 bases. The CDR3 has 15 residues. CDR3 sequence: CACDIDWGYTDKLIF. CDR3 in DNA: TGTGCCTGTGACATCGACTGGGGCTACACCGATAAACTCATCTTT.

In the case of this clone: Possible read error: a much larger clone is one base away. This specimen includes other DNA sequences encoding the same CDR3. V and J are TRDV3 and TRDJ2; TRDD2 matches at 9 bases. The CDR3 consists of 20 residues. With 5 bases clipped from V and 2 bases from J, the junction kept 24 bases outside the gene matches. The germline gives CDR1 TVYSNPD, CDR2 GDNSRS (reference sequence). The chain's CDR3 is CATRPSYVSRGEALTAQLFF. As DNA, the CDR3 is TGTGCCACCCGGCCTTCCTACGTATCAAGGGGCGAAGCCTTGACAGCACAACTCTTCTTT.

For the J gene the call is TRDJ2; the V gene lacks a call; the table's TRDD3 call for D was not verified on the DNA. The CDR3 totals 25 residues. CDR3 residues: CALGELPTWMDRGTGGRPGTAHLFF. The DNA of the CDR3 is TGTGCTCTTGGGGAACTGCCTACCTGGATGGACCGGGGTACTGGGGGACGCCCTGGTACAGCACACCTCTTCTTT.

As to this clone: Possible read error: a much larger clone is one base away. This same CDR3 is encoded by further DNA sequences in the sample. This sequence joins TRAV29/DV5 and TRDJ1; TRDD2 is a possible D gene (5 bases). The CDR3 spans 18 residues. The germline CDR1 and CDR2 sequences are NSMFDY and ISSIKDK. The CDR3: CAASLLFPGPPHTDKLIF. Here the CDR3 DNA reads TGCGCAGCAAGCTTACTTTTTCCTGGCCCCCCTCACACCGATAAACTCATCTTT.

This clone has only a few counts. There is a difference at residue 16 between the TCRdb protein and the DNA translation, so the protein given here was translated from the DNA. The V call is TRDV1, the J call TRDJ3; maybe TRDD3 (6 bases). This CDR3 region has 18 residues. Per the germline V gene, CDR1 is TSWWSYY and CDR2 is QGS. CDR3 sequence reads: CALGELGDVSWDTRQIFF. The CDR3 bases are TGTGCTCTTGGGGAACTGGGGGACGTCTCCTGGGACACCCGACAGATATTTTTC.

About this clone itself: A much larger clone lies a single base off, so this may be a read error. J gene TRDJ1 was identified, but the V gene was not called; TRDD3, the table's D call, was not compared with the DNA. The CDR3 has 24 amino acids. The CDR3 DNA follows: TGTGCTCTTGGGGAACCCCCCCCCACGAACTGGGGGTCTCGTCGAACATACACCGCCGATAAACTCATCTTT. Protein sequence: CALGEPPPTNWGSRRTYTADKLIF.

This clone is judged medium-sized. The chain uses TRDV1 and TRDJ1; TRDD3 matches at 13 bases. Trimming at V came to 6 bases and at J to 0 bases, leaving 19 bases not matched to a gene. The germline V gene encodes CDR1 TSWWSYY and CDR2 QGS. This CDR3 is built from 21 residues. The CDR3 reads CALGTPRKYWGIRSYTDKLIF. The CDR3 coding sequence is TGTGCTCTTGGCACACCTAGAAAGTACTGGGGGATACGCTCGTACACCGATAAACTCATCTTT.

This clone was counted between two and nine times. With only one base between it and a far larger clone, this is likely a read error. Other DNA sequences in the same sample also yield this CDR3. The CDR3 region is CACDTVGGSWDTRQMFF. The DNA for the CDR3 is TGTGCCTGTGACACTGTTGGGGGATCCTGGGACACCCGACAGATGTTTTTC. The V call is TRDV2, the J call TRDJ3; TRDD3 aligns across 7 bases. The CDR3 consists of 17 residues. Trimming at V came to 1 base and at J to 1 base, leaving 3 bases not matched to a gene. Germline CDR1 and CDR2: GEAIGNYY and EKD.

Remarks on this clone: The protein TCRdb lists belongs to a much larger clone and differs from this DNA's translation at residue 5, which points to a read error; the protein shown is made from the DNA. The rearrangement uses TRDV2 and TRDJ1; 8 bases map to TRDD3. This CDR3 region has 18 residues. With V trimmed by 3 bases and J by 1 base, 15 bases remained unmatched. The germline gives CDR1 GEAIGNYY, CDR2 EKD. The CDR3 bases are TGTGCCTGTGACGCCGGTAGAGTTTTAGGGATACGCACCGATAAACTCATCTTT. This gives the protein CACDAGRVLGIRTDKLIF.

A few counts support this clone. One end of the junction varies from germline; a read error may be responsible. The V and J genes are TRDV2 and TRDJ1; possibly TRDD3 for D (6 bases). Germline CDR1 reads GEAIGNYY; CDR2 reads EKD. The CDR3 spans 12 residues. The CDR3 DNA reads TGCTCTGTACGGGGGGACCACGATAAACTCATCTTT. Its protein product is CSVRGDHDKLIF.

This clone was observed a few times. At residue 5, the TCRdb amino acid sequence and the translated nucleotide sequence differ, so the protein here is the DNA translation. The rearrangement links TRDV1 to TRDJ1; D not resolved. This CDR3 spans 15 amino acids. The germline V gene has CDR1 TSWWSYY and CDR2 QGS. Trimming shortened V by 5 bases and J by 4 bases, and 17 bases separated the two germline ends. The CDR3, as DNA: TGTGCTCTTGGGTCCCTAAGAACCCTTGACGATAAACTCATCTTT. Its protein product is CALGSLRTLDDKLIF.

This clone was observed a few times. A read error may produce the germline difference seen at one junction end. This sample also contains other DNA sequences that code for the same CDR3. The chain uses TRDV1 and TRDJ1, with TRDD3 matching over 8 bases. The CDR3 consists of 21 residues. Germline CDR1 reads TSWWSYY; CDR2 reads QGS. This CDR3 reads CALGELPSYRTGGPDTDKLIF. For the CDR3, the DNA is TGTGCTCTCGGGGAACTGCCTTCTTATCGTACTGGGGGGCCGGACACCGATAAACTCATCTTT.

On this clone: A single base separates this from a much larger clone, so it may be a read error. The identical CDR3 is also encoded by other nucleotide sequences in the sample. CDR3 protein: CALAVPLGVHSAQLFF. The CDR3, as DNA: TGTGCTCTTGCCGTTCCTCTAGGGGTTCATTCAGCACAACTCTTCTTT. The V gene is TRDV1, the J gene TRDJ2; D perhaps matches TRDD2 (5 bases). The germline CDR1 and CDR2 sequences are TSWWSYY and QGS. The CDR3 covers 16 residues. V lost 7 bases to trimming and J lost 6 bases, with 21 bases between them.

This chain uses TRDV1 with TRDJ3; 8 bases align to TRDD3. J lost 0 bases, V lost 4 bases, and 23 bases had no gene match. Looked up from germline, CDR1 is TSWWSYY and CDR2 is QGS. CDR3 size: 24 residues. Written as DNA, the CDR3 is TGTGCTCTTGGGGGGGGGTGGATCCAATACGTACTGGGGGGCCCCTCCTGGGACACCCGACAGATGTTTTTC. It codes for CALGGGWIQYVLGGPSWDTRQMFF.

Of note for this clone: At residue 3, the translated DNA and the protein in TCRdb do not agree; the protein given here is derived from the DNA. J is TRDJ1 and V is TRDV1; TRDD3 might be the D (6 bases). The CDR3 loop spans 18 amino acids. Germline-derived CDR1 and CDR2 are TSWWSYY and QGS. The CDR3 DNA follows: TGTGCTGTTGGGGAACCAACCGTTTCTGGGGATGCCTTCGATAAACTCATCTTT. Protein: CAVGEPTVSGDAFDKLIF.

A word on this clone: The protein held in TCRdb is that of a much larger clone and does not match this DNA's translation at residue 7, likely because of a read error; the protein shown is translated from the DNA. This sequence joins TRDV1 and TRDJ1; D is possibly TRDD3 (6 bases). The ends were cut back, 9 bases at V and 0 bases at J, with 23 bases in the middle. Germline assignment: CDR1 TSWWSYY and CDR2 QGS. The CDR3 is made up of 17 amino acids. CDR3 sequence reads: CALLTGRYAGYTDKLIF. In DNA, the CDR3 is TGTGCTCTGCTTACTGGGCGATACGCGGGGTACACCGATAAACTCATCTTT.

In its sample, this clone ranks as medium-sized. The same CDR3 can be traced to other DNA sequences in this sample. The chain carries TRDV1 and TRDJ1; tentatively, D is TRDD3 (6 bases). The CDR3 covers 15 residues. Trimming took 5 bases from V and 3 from J, leaving 16 bases between them. Germline values: CDR1 TSWWSYY, CDR2 QGS. As DNA, the CDR3 is TGTGCTCTTGGGACTTCTCCCGGGGGACCCGATAAACTCATCTTT. It specifies CALGTSPGGPDKLIF.

Judged by abundance, this clone is medium-sized. The sample contains more than one DNA sequence encoding this CDR3. The V gene is TRDV1, the J gene TRDJ1; TRDD2 matches 9 bases. V shed 6 bases and J 0 bases; nucleotides not matched to a gene: 20. CDR3 length equals 20 residues. Germline V gene lookup returns CDR1 TSWWSYY and CDR2 QGS. Written as DNA, the CDR3 is TGTGCTCTTGGCTACCTTCCTACGACGCTGGGACAACTCTACACCGATAAACTCATCTTT. As protein: CALGYLPTTLGQLYTDKLIF.

The chain employs TRDV1 and TRDJ1; the match to TRDD3 covers 9 bases. The CDR3 covers 23 residues. Losses at the gene ends were 4 bases for V and 0 bases for J; bases not matched to a gene: 27. Germline V gives CDR1 TSWWSYY, CDR2 QGS. CDR3 DNA sequence: TGTGCTCTTGGGGCCACAGGACTACGTGGGGTCCCTGGGGGATCCCTGTACACCGATAAACTCATCTTT. This translates into CALGATGLRGVPGGSLYTDKLIF.

In its sample, this clone ranks as medium-sized. The CDR3 reads CAFAWGTPTALYWGIPDKLIF. DNA of the CDR3: TGTGCCTTTGCGTGGGGCACTCCTACGGCCTTGTACTGGGGGATACCCGATAAACTCATCTTT. The chain recombines TRDV3 with TRDJ1; 12 nucleotides align to TRDD3. Germline trimming cut 2 bases from V and 3 bases from J; bases unmatched to any gene: 25. CDR3 length equals 21 residues. Germline V gene data show CDR1 as TVYSNPD and CDR2 as GDNSRS (reference sequence).

This clone is medium-sized by share. The genes are TRDV1 and TRDJ1, with 9 positions matching TRDD3. This CDR3 has 20 amino acids. CDR1 TSWWSYY and CDR2 QGS come from the germline V gene. Trimming at V came to 2 bases and at J to 0 bases, leaving 16 bases not matched to a gene. Here the CDR3 DNA reads TGTGCTCTTGGGGAAACCCGACTGGGGGACAGAATATCGTACACCGATAAACTCATCTTT. It translates to CALGETRLGDRISYTDKLIF.

This clone appeared a few times. The protein recorded in TCRdb matches a much larger clone and deviates from this DNA's translation at residue 12, suggesting a read error; the protein here is obtained by translating the DNA. The chain uses TRDV2 and TRDJ2; the match to TRDD3 covers 8 bases. The germline V gene has CDR1 GEAIGNYY and CDR2 EKD. The CDR3 loop spans 14 amino acids. This chain's CDR3 is CACDTWGMTAQPFF. For the CDR3, the DNA is TGTGCCTGTGACACCTGGGGGATGACAGCACAACCCTTCTTT.

Worth noting for this clone: A much larger clone differs from this one at a single base, so this may be a read error. Other DNA sequences in the sample encode the same CDR3. This chain connects TRDV1 to TRDJ1, with D perhaps TRDD2 (5 bases). The CDR3 has 16 residues. Per the germline V gene, CDR1 is TSWWSYY and CDR2 is QGS. V was pared by 5 bases and J by 4 bases, with 20 bases between. In DNA form, the CDR3 reads TGTGCTCTTGGGACCCTACGACTACGCGTTATCGATAAACTCATCTTT. Translation: CALGTLRLRVIDKLIF.

By proportion, this clone is medium-sized (0.01 to 0.1%). The V and J genes are TRDV3 and TRDJ1; 11 bases map to TRDD3. In germline, CDR1 is TVYSNPD, CDR2 GDNSRS (reference sequence). Germline trimming cut 5 bases from V and 1 base from J; bases unmatched to any gene: 12. The CDR3 is made up of 16 amino acids. The CDR3 DNA sequence: TGTGCCGTGGCTGGGGGATACTATAACGGCACCGATAAACTCATCTTT. It codes for CAVAGGYYNGTDKLIF.

The sample holds a few counts of this clone. A much larger clone differs from this one at a single base, so this may be a read error. The sample has other DNA sequences that encode this CDR3 too. The chain carries TRDV1 and TRDJ1; TRDD3 agrees at 12 bases. Germline CDR1 is TSWWSYY and CDR2 is QGS. Losses at the gene ends were 3 bases for V and 0 bases for J; bases not matched to a gene: 14. The CDR3 covers 20 residues. CDR3 bases: TGTGCTCTTGGGGAGTCTACTCTACGTACTGGGGGATACCACACCGATAAACTCATCTTT. This sequence encodes CALGESTLRTGGYHTDKLIF.

The sample holds a few counts of this clone. A read error may be the cause here, since a much bigger clone is one base away. This sequence joins TRDV2 and TRDJ1; 9 nucleotides agree with TRDD3. Looked up from germline, CDR1 is GEAIGNYY and CDR2 is EKD. The CDR3 contains 24 residues. The V and J ends lost 0 bases and 3 bases, in that order; junction bases with no gene match: 31. This CDR3 is CACDTRTLKNRTGGPGPYADKLIF. The CDR3 nucleotides are TGTGCCTGTGACACCCGAACCCTAAAAAATCGTACTGGGGGACCCGGGCCTTACGCCGATAAACTCATCTTT.

The sample holds a few counts of this clone. The chain carries TRDV2 and TRDJ3; possibly TRDD3 for D (6 bases). The V end lost 0 bases, the J end lost 6 bases, and 14 bases lay between the germline ends. CDR1 is GEAIGNYY and CDR2 is EKD in the germline V gene. The CDR3 covers 17 residues. This chain's CDR3 is CACDTVGVTLDTRQMFF. The CDR3 DNA sequence: TGTGCCTGTGACACCGTGGGGGTTACCTTGGACACCCGACAGATGTTTTTC.

This clone qualifies as medium-sized (0.01 to 0.1%). The V call is TRDV1, the J call TRDJ1, with 7 bases fitting TRDD3. V lost 5 bases to trimming and J lost 0 bases; unmatched junction nucleotides: 24. The CDR3 is 21 residues long. Per germline, CDR1 TSWWSYY and CDR2 QGS. The CDR3 here is CALGPPPAPRGIGGYTDKLIF. CDR3 nucleotide sequence: TGTGCTCTTGGGCCCCCCCCGGCGCCGCGGGGGATTGGAGGGTACACCGATAAACTCATCTTT.

For this clone: A far larger clone is only one base removed, so a read error is likely. The sample holds other DNA sequences that translate to the same CDR3. V usage is TRAV29/DV5 and J usage is TRDJ1; 8 nucleotides align to TRDD3. J was trimmed by 0 bases and V by 1 base; bases with no gene match: 11. This CDR3 is built from 17 residues. CDR1 is NSMFDY and CDR2 is ISSIKDK in the germline V gene. CDR3 loop: CAASLFPVLGDTDKLIF. Written as DNA, the CDR3 is TGTGCAGCAAGCTTGTTCCCTGTACTGGGGGACACCGATAAACTCATCTTT.

Comments on this clone: This may arise from a read error, as a much more abundant clone is one base away. This sequence joins TRDV2 and TRDJ1; D may be TRDD2 (8 bases). Per the germline V gene, CDR1 is GEAIGNYY and CDR2 is EKD. The CDR3 is 25 amino acids. V shed 0 bases and J shed 2 bases, with 42 bases lying between them. The CDR3 bases are TGTGCCTGTGACACCCCTCATCTTCCTACGTTTGGGGGACTTCACCCGCGGTCGATTACCGATAAACTCATCTTT. It translates to CACDTPHLPTFGGLHPRSITDKLIF.